The clone carrying this T cell receptor (beta chain) was counted many times. The antigen is not known. TCRdb passed the 5' RACE reads through MiXCR, listing each CDR3 protein once. The sample records over 55,000 distinct CDR3 sequences, about 9.4% being singletons. This sample was taken from a study of neurological immune-mediated disorders. This CDR3 has 16 residues. V was trimmed by 2 bases and J by 6 bases, leaving 19 bases between them. Study results and limitations: Private repertoires in all groups were suggested, as expanded clones shared no CDR3 amino acid sequences across subjects.

Stated time point: longitudinal time-point 1 (baseline). V and J are TRBV12-3 or TRBV12-4 and TRBJ1-1; no clear D. The sequencing input was PBMCs. The clonotype comes from a man aged 30-40 years in good health. The CDR3 is CASSLWQASVASEAFF. As DNA, the CDR3 is TGTGCCAGCAGTTTATGGCAGGCGTCCGTTGCCTCTGAAGCTTTCTTT.